The 5 T cell receptor beta chains reported below all come from one sample, sequenced in a study of OX40 agonist ivuxolimab in advanced cancers. The library relied on the immunoSEQ multiplex PCR assay. TCRdb holds this immuneACCESS table with in-frame rearrangements only. Some clones are missing; in checked studies, unresolved V genes explain under half, and the rest has no known cause. The sample table shows 27,000 or so clones, and roughly 80% are seen once. Clones ranked in the top ten supply approximately 12% of the sample. Sequenced here: CD4+ or CD8+ T cells sorted from blood, sampled in a trial of the OX40 agonist ivuxolimab. The source of these receptors is an adult with an advanced solid tumor such as melanoma, head and neck, liver or kidney cancer.

The chain employs TRBV27 and TRBJ2-7; 7 nucleotides agree with TRBD1. Germline values: CDR1 MNHEY, CDR2 SMNVEV (reference sequence). This CDR3 spans 15 amino acids. With V trimmed by 5 bases and J by 0 bases, 7 bases remained unmatched. The DNA for the CDR3 is TGTGCCAGCAGTGTCGGACAGGAGAGCTCCTACGAGCAGTACTTC. It translates to CASSVGQESSYEQYF.

This clone was counted only a few times. The rearrangement uses TRBV7-9 and TRBJ2-5; D is perhaps TRBD1 or TRBD2 (5 bases each). V gave up 5 bases and J gave up 4 bases, with 20 bases separating them. Germline CDR1 SEHNR, CDR2 FQNEAQ (reference sequence). The CDR3 is 16 amino acids. DNA for the CDR3: TGTGCCAGCAGCCCGTCGGGACCGCAACCAGGAGAGACCCAGTACTTC. Its protein is CASSPSGPQPGETQYF.

J is TRBJ2-7 and V is TRBV19; TRBD2 matches 9 bases. Trimming cost V 1 base and J 2 bases; bases outside gene matches: 3. The CDR3 loop spans 15 amino acids. Germline CDR1 reads LNHDA; CDR2 reads SQIVND (reference sequence). CDR3 sequence (DNA): TGTGCCAGTAGTATAGGCCTAGCGGGGACCTACGAGCAGTACTTC. Residues: CASSIGLAGTYEQYF. Together with reference TRBV19 and TRBJ2-7, the CDR3 gives the full variable domain: DGGITQSPKYLFRKEGQNVTLSCEQNLNHDAMYWYRQDPGQGLRLIYYSQIVNDFQKGDIAEGYSVSREKKESFPLTVTSAQKNPTAFYLCASSIGLAGTYEQYFGPGTRLTVT.

The gene calls are TRBV14 and TRBJ2-5; perhaps TRBD1 as D (5 bases). The CDR3 loop spans 15 amino acids. V was trimmed by 0 bases and J by 5 bases, leaving 13 bases between them. Germline V gene data show CDR1 as SGHDN and CDR2 as FVKESK. CDR3 in DNA: TGTGCCAGCAGCCAAGAAGTATCAGGGCGTGAGACCCAGTACTTC. It translates to CASSQEVSGRETQYF.

The chain carries TRBV11-3 and TRBJ2-1; possibly TRBD1 for D (7 bases). The CDR3 is made up of 13 amino acids. V was shortened by 8 bases and J by 5 bases, with 13 bases between the two germline ends. Germline V gene sequence: CDR1 SGHNT, CDR2 YENEEA. This CDR3 is CASQGGPHNEQFF. The CDR3 region has the DNA TGTGCCAGCCAGGGGGGCCCCCACAATGAGCAGTTCTTC.